Listed below are T cell receptor beta chains from one sample, sequenced in a study of neurological immune-mediated disorders. MiXCR, applied by TCRdb to the 5' RACE reads, yields one record per CDR3 protein. The sample shows about 80,000 distinct CDR3 sequences, 4.5% to 7.5% of them seen only once. The sequenced sample was PBMCs. The receptors come from a woman aged 60-75 years with multiple sclerosis. The CDR3 runs from the conserved cysteine through the conserved F or W. A D gene is named only where the DNA matches it firmly. Rows may omit the clone size; those that give it use once, few, many or a size class.

CDR3,DNA,J,V,size,D
CASSLARVYTDTQYF,TGCGCCAGCAGCTTGGCTCGGGTCTACACAGATACGCAGTATTTT,TRBJ2-3,TRBV5-1,many,NA
CASSRDRVRQPQHF,TGTGCCAGCAGCCGGGACAGGGTTCGTCAGCCCCAGCATTTT,TRBJ1-5,TRBV6-5,many,TRBD1
CASGPRRQADTQYF,TGTGCCAGCGGACCCCGGAGGCAGGCAGATACGCAGTATTTT,TRBJ2-3,TRBV5-6,many,NA
CSARDRGPSPLHF,TGCAGTGCTAGAGACAGGGGGCCCTCACCCCTCCACTTT,TRBJ1-6,TRBV20-1,many,TRBD1
CASSTRQGDTEALF,TGTGCCAGTAGTACACGACAGGGGGACACTGAAGCTTTATTT,TRBJ1-1,TRBV19,NA,TRBD1
CSARDGQGGQPQHF,TGCAGTGCTAGAGACGGACAGGGAGGGCAGCCCCAGCATTTT,TRBJ1-5,TRBV20-1,many,TRBD1
CASSLEGLEDNTQYF,TGCGCCAGCAGCTTGGAGGGCTTGGAGGATAATACGCAGTATTTT,TRBJ2-3,TRBV5-1,many,NA
CASSAAGTPTGELFF,TGTGCCAGCAGCGCCGCCGGGACACCCACCGGGGAGCTGTTTTTT,TRBJ2-2,TRBV7-2,few,NA
CASSLKGSYNSPLHF,TGTGCCAGCAGTTTAAAGGGCTCCTATAATTCACCCCTCCACTTT,TRBJ1-6,TRBV28,many,NA
CASSSGTSGAGETQYF,TGTGCCAGCAGCTCCGGGACTAGCGGGGCAGGGGAGACCCAGTACTTC,TRBJ2-5,TRBV11-2,many,TRBD2
CASSNGQGAYEQYF,TGTGCCAGCAGCAACGGACAGGGGGCATACGAGCAGTACTTC,TRBJ2-7,TRBV7-8,many,TRBD1
CSARDLGAGDASPLHF,TGCAGTGCTAGAGATTTAGGGGCAGGGGACGCTTCACCCCTCCACTTT,TRBJ1-6,TRBV20-1,many,NA
CSVEDRAGATNEKLFF,TGCAGCGTTGAAGATCGAGCAGGGGCAACTAATGAAAAACTGTTTTTT,TRBJ1-4,TRBV29-1,many,NA
CASSQKGLNEQFF,TGTGCCAGCAGCCAAAAGGGGTTAAATGAGCAGTTCTTC,TRBJ2-1,TRBV3-1,many,NA